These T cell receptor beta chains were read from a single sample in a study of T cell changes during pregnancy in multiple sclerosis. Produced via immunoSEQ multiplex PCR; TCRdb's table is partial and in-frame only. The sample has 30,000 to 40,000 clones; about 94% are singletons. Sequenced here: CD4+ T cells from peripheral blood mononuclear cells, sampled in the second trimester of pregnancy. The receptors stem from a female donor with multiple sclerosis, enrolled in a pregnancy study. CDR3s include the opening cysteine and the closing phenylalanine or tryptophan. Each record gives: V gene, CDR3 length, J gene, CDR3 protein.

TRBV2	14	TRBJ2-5	CASNERTVKETQYF
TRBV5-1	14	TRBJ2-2	CASSLPTDTGELFF
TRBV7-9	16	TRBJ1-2	CASSPWGQDINYGYTF
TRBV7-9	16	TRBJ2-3	CASSRQSGGRTDTQYF
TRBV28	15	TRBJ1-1	CASSVPTGGYLAAFF
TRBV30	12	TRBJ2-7	CAWGQGAYEQYF
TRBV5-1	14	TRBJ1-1	CASSPKTGTDEAFF
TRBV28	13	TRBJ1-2	CASSQGQTFGYTF
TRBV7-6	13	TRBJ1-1	CASRGFGNTEAFF
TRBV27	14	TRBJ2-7	CASSSWTASYEQYF
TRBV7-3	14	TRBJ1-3	CASSLDRAGNTIYF
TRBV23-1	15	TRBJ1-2	CASSQSPVSGYGYTF
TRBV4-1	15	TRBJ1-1	CASSQAKTANTEAFF
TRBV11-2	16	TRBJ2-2	CASSIRRTLGTGELFF
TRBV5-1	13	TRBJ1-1	CASSSTGQGKAFF
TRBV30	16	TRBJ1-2	CAWSAPFRGEVRGYTF
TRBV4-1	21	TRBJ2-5	CASSQDAASGGALPTQEIQYF
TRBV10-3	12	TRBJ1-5	CAIQDRGQPQHF